These T cell receptor beta chains were read from a single sample in a study of blood T cell repertoires in COVID-19. Only in-frame clones appear in the TCRdb table, and some are missing; sequencing was by immunoSEQ multiplex PCR. Of about 140,000 clones in the sample, over 60% were seen once. The sequencing sample was made of peripheral blood. All receptors come from a woman aged 50 to 65 with active or convalescent COVID-19. Each CDR3 is given with its conserved first and last residue. A D gene is named only where the DNA matches it firmly. Clone size, where shown, is once, few, many, or a class for clones that have expanded.

CDR3	DNA	size	J	D	V
CASSYDGGKQFF	TGTGCCAGCAGTTACGACGGAGGGAAGCAGTTCTTC	NA	TRBJ2-1	NA	TRBV6-5
CAWNPGYPYEQYF	TGTGCCTGGAACCCAGGGTATCCCTACGAGCAGTACTTC	few	TRBJ2-7	NA	TRBV30
CASSYEDLGGETQYF	TGTGCCAGCAGTTACGAGGACCTCGGGGGGGAGACCCAGTACTTC	few	TRBJ2-5	TRBD2	TRBV6-2/TRBV6-3
CASSPSDTGTGELFF	TGTGCCAGCAGCCCATCAGACACTGGCACCGGGGAGCTGTTTTTT	once	TRBJ2-2	NA	TRBV6-5
CASSPQAASSTDTQYF	TGTGCCAGCAGTCCCCAAGCAGCGTCAAGCACAGATACGCAGTATTTT	few	TRBJ2-3	NA	TRBV7-9
CASSLGDRGMAEAFF	TGTGCCAGCAGCTTAGGGGACAGGGGAATGGCTGAAGCTTTCTTT	NA	TRBJ1-1	TRBD1	TRBV7-6
CATSPRQGAYGYTF	TGTGCCACCAGCCCACGACAGGGGGCCTATGGCTACACCTTC	NA	TRBJ1-2	TRBD1	TRBV24-1
CASPTTGSGANVLTF	TGTGCCAGTCCCACCACAGGCTCTGGGGCCAACGTCCTGACTTTC	few	TRBJ2-6	NA	TRBV19
CASSLIGWGGPNTGELFF	TGTGCCAGCAGCTTAATTGGTTGGGGGGGTCCGAACACCGGGGAGCTGTTTTTT	NA	TRBJ2-2	TRBD2	TRBV7-3
CSARELYEQFF	TGCAGTGCTAGAGAACTATATGAGCAGTTCTTC	NA	TRBJ2-1	NA	TRBV20-1
CASTPGQSNYGYTF	TGTGCCAGCACTCCGGGACAGAGTAACTATGGCTACACCTTC	once	TRBJ1-2	TRBD1	TRBV6-5
CASSPGQGGEKLFF	TGTGCCAGCAGCCCCGGGCAGGGAGGCGAAAAACTGTTTTTT	NA	TRBJ1-4	NA	TRBV5-8
CASSYGRAGTEAFF	TGTGCCAGCAGTTACGGCAGGGCGGGAACTGAAGCTTTCTTT	NA	TRBJ1-1	NA	TRBV6-6
CASSIGLLNTEAFF	TGTGCCAGCAGCATCGGACTTCTGAACACTGAAGCTTTCTTT	NA	TRBJ1-1	NA	TRBV5-4
CASSPLTSGSGELFF	TGTGCCAGCAGCCCCCTGACTAGCGGGAGCGGGGAGCTGTTTTTT	once	TRBJ2-2	TRBD2	TRBV7-2
CSGSRGITEAFF	TGCAGCGGCAGCAGGGGGATCACTGAAGCTTTCTTT	NA	TRBJ1-1	TRBD1	TRBV29-1
CASRGLANTEAFF	TGTGCCTCAAGGGGGCTCGCGAACACTGAAGCTTTCTTT	NA	TRBJ1-1	TRBD1	TRBV30